A single sample gave rise to the 8 T cell receptor beta chains below, sequenced in a study of blood T cells in healthy people across ages. The authors ran a second PCR of roughly 7 to 11 cycles using a sample-barcoded 5' primer and a J-beta primer mix. TCRdb re-analysed the 5' RACE reads in MiXCR, keeping a single row per CDR3 protein. The profile shows about 1.6 million distinct CDR3 sequences, about 32% of them singletons. Sequenced input: blood. The receptors stem from a woman in her twenties or thirties in good health.

The rearrangement joins TRBV2 to TRBJ2-1, with D possibly TRBD1 on 5 matching bases. V lost 6 bases, J lost 5 bases, and 11 bases lay in between. The germline V gene encodes CDR1 SNHLY and CDR2 FYNNEI. The CDR3 has 13 amino acids. The CDR3 reads CASSKYRNNEQFF. The CDR3 DNA reads as TGTGCCAGCAGCAAATACAGGAACAATGAGCAGTTCTTC.

This clonotype has only a few counts. This chain links TRBV5-1 with TRBJ1-2, with D unclear. Trimming stripped 4 bases from V and 4 bases from J, with 11 bases between. The CDR3 is 13 residues long. Germline lookup yields CDR1 SGHRS and CDR2 YFSETQ. Here the CDR3 DNA reads TGCGCCAGCAGCCCCCGACAACCCTATGGCTACACCTTC. Its protein product is CASSPRQPYGYTF.

Details on this clonotype: A much larger clone differs by one base, so this may be a read error. The rearrangement joins TRBV5-1 to TRBJ1-1, with 9 bases matching TRBD1. This CDR3 comprises 15 residues. V lost 7 bases and J lost 0; bases outside the gene matches: 7. Germline V gene lookup returns CDR1 SGHRS and CDR2 YFSETQ. The DNA for the CDR3 is TGCGCCAGCGGCCCCGGGACAGGGATGAACACTGAAGCTTTCTTT. Amino acid sequence: CASGPGTGMNTEAFF. Filled out from reference TRBV5-1 and TRBJ1-1, the complete variable domain reads KAGVTQTPRYLIKTRGQQVTLSCSPISGHRSVSWYQQTPGQGLQFLFEYFSETQRNKGNFPGRFSGRQFSNSRSEMNVSTLELGDSALYLCASGPGTGMNTEAFFGQGTRLTVV.

A single count supports this clonotype. The chain recombines TRBV5-1 with TRBJ2-3, with 10 bases aligning to TRBD2. Germline V gene data show CDR1 as SGHRS and CDR2 as YFSETQ. The CDR3 loop spans 17 amino acids. The V gene end was trimmed by 0 bases and the J gene end by 4 bases; junction bases not matched to a gene: 8. The CDR3 loop reads CASSLGLAGISPDTQYF. The CDR3 DNA sequence: TGCGCCAGCAGCTTGGGACTAGCGGGTATTTCTCCAGATACGCAGTATTTT.

This clonotype has more than one count but fewer than ten. The chain carries TRBV9 and TRBJ2-1; 9 bases are a match to TRBD2. With 4 bases clipped from V and 5 bases from J, the junction kept 13 bases outside the gene matches. The germline V gene has CDR1 SGDLS and CDR2 YYNGEE. CDR3 length: 17 residues. CDR3 loop: CASSLGALAGLHNEQFF. Written as DNA, the CDR3 is TGTGCCAGCAGCTTGGGAGCCCTAGCGGGGCTACACAATGAGCAGTTCTTC.

The gene calls are TRBV9 and TRBJ2-1; 7 bases match TRBD2. The junction had 10 bases not matched to a gene; V was cut back by 2 bases and J by 8 bases. CDR3 length: 15 residues. Germline V gene lookup returns CDR1 SGDLS and CDR2 YYNGEE. Here the CDR3 reads CASSVSAGEWDEQFF. Written as DNA, the CDR3 is TGTGCCAGCAGCGTTTCGGCGGGGGAGTGGGATGAGCAGTTCTTC.

The rearrangement joins TRBV20-1 to TRBJ1-6; no clear D gene. Germline V gene data show CDR1 as DFQATT and CDR2 as SNEGSKA (reference sequence). V lost 0 bases, J lost 1 base, and 10 bases lay in between. There are 16 residues in the CDR3. CDR3 loop: CSARDVGNSYNSPLHF. In nucleotides, the CDR3 is TGCAGTGCTAGAGATGTGGGGAATTCCTATAATTCACCCCTCCACTTT.

This clonotype was counted a few times. The chain carries TRBV10-3 and TRBJ1-4; TRBD1 agrees at 7 bases. Germline loops: CDR1 ENHRY, CDR2 SYGVKD. The CDR3 is 13 residues long. Trimming cost V 10 bases and J 7 bases; bases outside gene matches: 9. The CDR3 DNA reads TGTGCCACGGGGACAGCTAAACTTGAAAAACTGTTTTTT. It yields the protein CATGTAKLEKLFF.